The 9 T cell receptor beta chains presented below share a single source sample, sequenced in a study of T-cell memory formation after mild COVID-19. One entry per CDR3 protein results from TCRdb running MiXCR on the 5' RACE reads. The sample lists about 350,000 distinct CDR3 sequences; under 25% were seen once. Sequenced: PBMCs or a T cell subset sorted from them (not recorded which). All receptors come from a man younger than 35 who had mild COVID-19 (a few samples of this study predate the infection). Cell type and time point are not known.

This clonotype was recorded many times. The chain combines TRBV12-3 or TRBV12-4 with TRBJ2-1; no firm D call. V was pared by 1 base and J by 3 bases, with 4 bases between. This CDR3 is built from 13 residues. The CDR3 is CASSLVGYNEQFF. The CDR3, as DNA: TGTGCCAGCAGTTTAGTCGGCTACAATGAGCAGTTCTTC.

The chain links TRBV6-6 to TRBJ2-7; TRBD1 aligns across 9 bases. The junction had 3 bases not matched to a gene; V was cut back by 7 bases and J by 2 bases. The CDR3 sequence is 13 residues long. In germline, CDR1 is MNHNY, CDR2 SVGAGI (reference sequence). The chain's CDR3 is CASMRDRAYEQYV. CDR3 sequence (DNA): TGTGCCAGCATGCGGGACAGGGCCTACGAGCAGTACGTC.

This clonotype was seen a handful of times. CDR3 sequence (DNA): TGCGCCAGCAGTACGTCAGGGTCAATCCCCCCCTACGAGCAGTACTTC. It is translated as CASSTSGSIPPYEQYF. This rearrangement joins TRBV5-1 to TRBJ2-7, with D perhaps TRBD1 (5 bases). Germline values: CDR1 SGHRS, CDR2 YFSETQ. V was trimmed by 5 bases and J by 2 bases, leaving 20 bases between them. The length of the CDR3 is 16 residues.

The chain employs TRBV5-1 and TRBJ2-6; 10 nucleotides agree with TRBD2. Germline lookup yields CDR1 SGHRS and CDR2 YFSETQ. The CDR3 consists of 18 residues. The junction had 8 bases not matched to a gene; V was cut back by 4 bases and J by 1 base. CDR3 nucleotide sequence: TGCGCCAGCAGCCCCGGCGCTAGCGGGGGATCTGGGGCCAACGTCCTGACTTTC. This gives the protein CASSPGASGGSGANVLTF. Drawing the rest from reference TRBV5-1 and TRBJ2-6, the complete variable domain is KAGVTQTPRYLIKTRGQQVTLSCSPISGHRSVSWYQQTPGQGLQFLFEYFSETQRNKGNFPGRFSGRQFSNSRSEMNVSTLELGDSALYLCASSPGASGGSGANVLTFGAGSRLTVL.

V gene TRBV24-1 combines with J gene TRBJ2-5; D not resolved. Germline assignment: CDR1 KGHDR and CDR2 SFDVKD. The CDR3 runs to 9 residues. Trimming stripped 4 bases from V and 10 bases from J, with 3 bases between. The CDR3 spells CATSDLQYF. CDR3 nucleotide sequence: TGTGCCACCAGTGACCTCCAGTACTTC.

The chain couples TRBV5-1 to TRBJ2-7; D tentatively reads TRBD1 or TRBD2 (5 bases each). Germline V gene data show CDR1 as SGHRS and CDR2 as YFSETQ. This CDR3 has 14 residues. Trimming took off 5 bases at V and 5 bases at J, with 17 bases between the two ends. CDR3 loop: CASSGGSIGNEQYF. CDR3 DNA: TGCGCCAGCAGTGGGGGTAGTATCGGCAACGAGCAGTACTTC.

This clonotype was seen a single time. V and J are TRBV24-1 and TRBJ2-3; TRBD2 matches 11 bases. V lost 3 bases to trimming and J lost 0 bases; unmatched junction nucleotides: 7. Germline V gene data show CDR1 as KGHDR and CDR2 as SFDVKD. This CDR3 comprises 18 residues. For the CDR3, the DNA is TGTGCCACCAGTGATCGGGACGCTAGCGGGGGGAGCACAGATACGCAGTATTTT. It yields the protein CATSDRDASGGSTDTQYF.

The V gene is TRBV29-1, the J gene TRBJ2-3; D not resolved. Germline assignment: CDR1 SQVTM and CDR2 ANQGSEA. The CDR3 length is 13 residues. Trimming took 3 bases from V and 4 from J, leaving 11 bases between them. The CDR3 sequence: CSVEKGGADTQYF. DNA of the CDR3: TGCAGCGTTGAGAAGGGTGGCGCAGATACGCAGTATTTT.

This chain uses TRBV7-3 with TRBJ2-1; the match to TRBD1 covers 9 bases. V shed 1 base and J 4 bases; nucleotides not matched to a gene: 5. The CDR3 consists of 16 residues. Per germline, CDR1 SGHTA and CDR2 FQGTGA. As DNA, the CDR3 is TGTGCCAGCAGCTTAAAAGGGGGGACAGGGTACAATGAGCAGTTCTTC. It is translated as CASSLKGGTGYNEQFF.